A single T cell receptor beta chain is shown here with its context. These data come from a study of blood T cell repertoires in COVID-19. Study information: The United States, Italy and Spain were the sources of the acute and convalescent COVID-19 samples. In each case, the material was cDNA or gDNA derived from T cells, B-cell-depleted T cells, or PBMCs.

In the source study's methods: Nucleated cell number was recorded as an estimate derived from reference gene primer amplification. Profiled with immunoSEQ multiplex PCR; TCRdb holds only in-frame clones, not every one. For V, J and clone size, that table is used; D and trimming come from the DNA. In the table there are 88,000 or so clones, less than 90% of which are singletons. This receptor was taken from a human donor in a cohort sampled during active COVID-19. The sequencing input was peripheral blood.

CDR3 nucleotides: TGTGCCACCAGCAGAGACCTCTTTAGCTCTGGAAACACCATATATTTT. Encoded protein: CATSRDLFSSGNTIYF. This chain joins TRBV15 and TRBJ1-3; D not resolved. This CDR3 has 16 amino acids. Germline-derived CDR1 and CDR2 are LNHNV and YYDKDF (reference sequence). Trimming shortened V by 0 bases and J by 0 bases, and 9 bases separated the two germline ends.